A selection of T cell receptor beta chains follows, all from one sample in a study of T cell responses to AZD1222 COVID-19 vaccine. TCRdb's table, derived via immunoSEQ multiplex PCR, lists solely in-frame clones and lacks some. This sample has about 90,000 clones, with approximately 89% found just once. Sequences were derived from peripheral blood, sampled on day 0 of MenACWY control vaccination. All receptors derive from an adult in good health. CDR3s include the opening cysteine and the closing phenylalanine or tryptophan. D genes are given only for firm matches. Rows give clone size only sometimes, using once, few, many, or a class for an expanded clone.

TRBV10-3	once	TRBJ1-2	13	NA	CAISEVDSYGYTF	TGTGCCATCAGTGAGGTGGACAGCTATGGCTACACCTTC
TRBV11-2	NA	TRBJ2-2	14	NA	CASSLLGGRGELFF	TGTGCCAGCAGCCTCCTCGGCGGAAGGGGGGAGCTGTTTTTT
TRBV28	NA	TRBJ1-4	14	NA	CASSSTGAREKLFF	TGTGCCAGCAGCTCGACCGGGGCCCGGGAAAAACTGTTTTTT
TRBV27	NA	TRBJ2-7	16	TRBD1	CARKFSPRQGDYEQYF	TGTGCCAGAAAGTTTTCCCCGCGACAGGGAGATTACGAGCAGTACTTC
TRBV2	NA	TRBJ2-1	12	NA	CASSPRVLEQFF	TGTGCCAGCAGTCCCCGGGTATTGGAGCAGTTCTTC
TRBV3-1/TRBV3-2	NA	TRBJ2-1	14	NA	CASSQEAEGGEQFF	TGTGCCAGCAGCCAAGAAGCGGAGGGGGGTGAGCAGTTCTTC
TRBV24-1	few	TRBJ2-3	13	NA	CATSDQTPDTQYF	TGTGCCACCAGTGATCAGACACCGGATACGCAGTATTTT
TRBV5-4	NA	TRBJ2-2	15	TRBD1	CASSILQGASGELFF	TGTGCCAGCAGCATATTACAGGGGGCTTCCGGGGAGCTGTTTTTT
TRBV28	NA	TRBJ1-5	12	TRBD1	CASRGGPEPQHF	TGTGCCAGCAGAGGGGGCCCGGAGCCCCAGCATTTT
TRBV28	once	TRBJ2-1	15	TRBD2	CASTRQAGVNNEQFF	TGTGCCAGCACCAGGCAAGCGGGAGTGAACAATGAGCAGTTCTTC
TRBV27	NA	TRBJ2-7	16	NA	CASSLSGRGYTYEQYF	TGTGCCAGCAGCCTAAGCGGCAGGGGCTATACCTACGAGCAGTACTTC
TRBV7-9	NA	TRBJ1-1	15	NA	CASSLWGRVSTEAFF	TGTGCCAGCAGCTTATGGGGCCGGGTCAGCACTGAAGCTTTCTTT
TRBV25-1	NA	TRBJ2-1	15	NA	CASSEPGGPYNEQFF	TGTGCCAGCAGTGAACCGGGGGGCCCCTACAATGAGCAGTTCTTC
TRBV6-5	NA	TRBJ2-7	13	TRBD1	CASRAGQGYEQYF	TGTGCCAGCAGAGCGGGACAGGGTTACGAGCAGTACTTC
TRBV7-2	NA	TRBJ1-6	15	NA	CASSFRGGLDSPLHF	TGTGCCAGCAGCTTTCGTGGGGGGCTCGATTCACCCCTCCACTTT
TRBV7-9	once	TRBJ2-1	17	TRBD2	CASSLAVAGYPYNEQFF	TGTGCCAGCAGCTTAGCCGTAGCGGGGTACCCTTACAATGAGCAGTTCTTC
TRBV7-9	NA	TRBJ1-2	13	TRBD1	CASSSGGSYGYTF	TGTGCCAGCAGCTCAGGGGGTAGCTATGGCTACACCTTC
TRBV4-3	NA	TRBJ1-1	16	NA	CASSQEWAGDGTEAFF	TGCGCCAGCAGCCAAGAGTGGGCAGGGGACGGCACTGAAGCTTTCTTT
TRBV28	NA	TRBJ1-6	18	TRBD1	CASAGDQLGGGYNSPLHF	TGTGCCAGCGCGGGCGATCAACTAGGGGGCGGCTATAATTCACCCCTCCACTTT
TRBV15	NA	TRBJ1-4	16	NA	CATSRDPGAANEKLFF	TGTGCCACCAGCAGAGATCCGGGGGCTGCTAATGAAAAACTGTTTTTT
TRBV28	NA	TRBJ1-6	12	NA	CASRKGDSPLHF	TGTGCCAGCCGAAAGGGTGATTCACCCCTCCACTTT
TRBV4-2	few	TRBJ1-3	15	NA	CASSQPRDSGNTIYF	TGTGCCAGCAGCCAACCCCGAGACTCTGGAAACACCATATATTTT
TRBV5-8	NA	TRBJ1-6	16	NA	CASSRWTRSYNSPLHF	TGTGCCAGCAGCCGCTGGACACGCTCCTATAATTCACCCCTCCACTTT
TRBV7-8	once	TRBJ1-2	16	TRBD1	CASSLALARQGYGYTF	TGTGCCAGCAGCTTAGCGTTGGCGCGACAGGGGTATGGCTACACCTTC
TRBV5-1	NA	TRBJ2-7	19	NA	CASSRQTGTRASGPDEQYF	TGCGCCAGCAGCCGCCAAACCGGGACACGGGCAAGTGGACCTGACGAGCAGTACTTC
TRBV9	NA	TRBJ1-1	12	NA	CASSKDEIEAFF	TGTGCCAGCAGCAAGGACGAGATCGAAGCTTTCTTT
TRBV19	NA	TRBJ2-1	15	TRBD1	CASSIPGQGQNEQFF	TGTGCCAGTAGTATTCCGGGACAGGGCCAAAATGAGCAGTTCTTC
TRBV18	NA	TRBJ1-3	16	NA	CASSPGDVGSGNTIYF	TGTGCCAGCTCACCGGGAGACGTTGGCTCTGGAAACACCATATATTTT
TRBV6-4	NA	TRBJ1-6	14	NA	CASSDSESGSPLHF	TGTGCCAGCAGTGACTCGGAATCCGGTTCACCCCTCCACTTT
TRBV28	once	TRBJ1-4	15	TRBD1	CASSSMGQGNEKLFF	TGTGCCAGCAGTTCAATGGGACAGGGTAATGAAAAACTGTTTTTT
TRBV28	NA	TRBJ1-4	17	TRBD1	CASTLDRGVMSNEKLFF	TGTGCCAGCACCCTGGACAGGGGGGTCATGTCTAATGAAAAACTGTTTTTT
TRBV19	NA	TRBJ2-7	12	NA	CASSRGDYEQYF	TGTGCCAGTAGTAGAGGGGACTACGAGCAGTACTTC
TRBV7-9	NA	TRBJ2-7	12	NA	CASSLVGTEQYF	TGTGCCAGCAGCTTAGTCGGGACGGAGCAGTACTTC
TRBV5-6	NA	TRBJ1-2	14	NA	CASSLAETGYGYTF	TGTGCCAGCAGCTTGGCCGAGACGGGCTATGGCTACACCTTC
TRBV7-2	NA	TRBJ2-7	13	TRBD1	CASSFQQGIEQYF	TGTGCCAGCAGTTTCCAACAGGGGATCGAGCAGTACTTC
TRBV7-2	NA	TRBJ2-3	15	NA	CASSLAGAGADTQYF	TGTGCCAGCAGCTTAGCGGGGGCCGGGGCAGATACGCAGTATTTT
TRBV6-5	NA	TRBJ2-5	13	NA	CASSRGGSETQYF	TGTGCCAGCAGCCGGGGCGGGTCAGAGACCCAGTACTTC
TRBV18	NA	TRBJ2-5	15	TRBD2	CASSPYVLAGETQYF	TGTGCCAGCTCACCATATGTACTAGCGGGCGAGACCCAGTACTTC
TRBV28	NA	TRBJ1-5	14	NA	CASSLIGGHQPQHF	TGTGCCAGCAGTTTAATTGGGGGACATCAGCCCCAGCATTTT
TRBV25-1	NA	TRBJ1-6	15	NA	CASSDLQGSSSPLHF	TGTGCCAGCAGTGACCTACAGGGTTCAAGTTCACCCCTCCACTTT
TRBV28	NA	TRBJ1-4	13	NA	CASTSLVDEKLFF	TGTGCCAGCACGTCACTAGTGGATGAAAAACTGTTTTTT
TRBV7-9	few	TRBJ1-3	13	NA	CASRGDSGNTIYF	TGTGCCAGCAGGGGTGACTCTGGAAACACCATATATTTT
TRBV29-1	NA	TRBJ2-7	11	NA	CSVSSPYEQYF	TGCAGCGTTTCTAGCCCCTACGAGCAGTACTTC
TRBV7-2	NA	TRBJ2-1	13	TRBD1	CASSKDREDGQFF	TGTGCCAGCAGCAAGGACAGGGAAGATGGGCAGTTCTTC
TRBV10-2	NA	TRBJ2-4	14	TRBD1	CASRPGTGRDIQYF	TGCGCCAGCAGGCCCGGGACAGGGAGGGACATTCAGTACTTC
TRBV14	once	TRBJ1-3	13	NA	CASSPRTRNTIYF	TGTGCCAGCAGCCCCCGGACAAGAAACACCATATATTTT
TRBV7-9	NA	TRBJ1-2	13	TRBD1	CASSNPGTDGYTF	TGTGCCAGCAGCAACCCCGGGACAGATGGCTACACCTTC
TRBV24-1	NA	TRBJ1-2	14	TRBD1	CATSAADRERGYTF	TGTGCCACCAGTGCCGCGGACAGGGAACGCGGCTACACCTTC
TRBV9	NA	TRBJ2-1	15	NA	CASSGGSVLGDEQFF	TGTGCCAGCAGCGGCGGTTCTGTCTTAGGCGATGAGCAGTTCTTC
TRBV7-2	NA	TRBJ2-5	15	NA	CASSLVAGVEETQYF	TGTGCCAGCAGCTTAGTGGCAGGGGTAGAAGAGACCCAGTACTTC
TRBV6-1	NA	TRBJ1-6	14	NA	CASSGAKSYSPLHF	TGTGCCAGCAGTGGAGCGAAAAGTTATTCACCCCTCCACTTT